Below, 19 T cell receptor beta chains from the same sample are listed, as sequenced in a study of cytomegalovirus exposure and HLA in healthy donors. Using immunoSEQ multiplex PCR, the repertoire was profiled, and TCRdb retains in-frame clones only, with some absent. The data contain some 83,000 clones, 94% of them singletons. The specimen was PBMCs. Receptors were obtained from a woman younger than 35 in good health and CMV-seropositive.

This clone was counted once. CDR3 DNA: TGTGCCATCAGACAACTTCCGGGACTAGCGGGAGGGTCCGCGAACACCGGGGAGCTGTTTTTT. This gives the protein CAIRQLPGLAGGSANTGELFF. V usage is TRBV10-3 and J usage is TRBJ2-2, with TRBD2 matching 16 bases. Germline V CDR1 and CDR2: ENHRY, SYGVKD. The CDR3 has 21 residues. J lost 0 bases, V lost 6 bases, and 13 bases had no gene match.

The rearrangement uses TRBV7-3 and TRBJ2-1; 9 nucleotides agree with TRBD2. J was trimmed by 6 bases and V by 1 base; bases with no gene match: 7. CDR3 length equals 16 residues. Looked up from germline, CDR1 is SGHTA and CDR2 is FQGTGA. The CDR3, as DNA: TGTGCCAGCAGCTTAAACGGGGCTAGCGGGGCCAATGAGCAGTTCTTC. This codes for CASSLNGASGANEQFF.

This chain connects TRBV10-3 to TRBJ1-4; D ambiguous. The CDR3 spans 13 residues. CDR1 and CDR2 (germline): ENHRY, SYGVKD. CDR3 loop: CRVEGSTNEKLFF. CDR3 DNA sequence: TGTAGGGTGGAGGGCTCAACTAATGAAAAACTGTTTTTT.

The chain recombines TRBV5-1 with TRBJ2-2; TRBD2 matches 10 bases. V was clipped by 5 bases and J by 3 bases; unmatched bases: 13. Germline V gene data show CDR1 as SGHRS and CDR2 as YFSETQ. The CDR3 totals 18 residues. This chain's CDR3 is CASSWAGLAHDYTGELFF. The DNA of the CDR3 is TGCGCCAGCAGTTGGGCGGGACTAGCGCACGACTACACCGGGGAGCTGTTTTTT.

The chain couples TRBV11-2 to TRBJ2-1; D perhaps matches TRBD1 (6 bases). Trimming stripped 10 bases from V and 1 base from J, with 23 bases between. The CDR3 is made up of 17 amino acids. The V gene's germline CDR1 is SGHAT and CDR2 FQNNGV. The CDR3 DNA reads as TGTGCCATCCTAGCCGTACAGGGCTCGGGTTCCTACAATGAGCAGTTCTTC. As protein: CAILAVQGSGSYNEQFF.

The chain recombines TRBV5-6 with TRBJ2-7, with 11 bases lining up with TRBD2. V lost 4 bases, J lost 0 bases, and 15 bases stayed unmatched. There are 19 residues in the CDR3. Germline CDR1 and CDR2: SGHDT and YYEEEE. As DNA, the CDR3 is TGTGCCAGCAGCCGATTATATCTAGCGGGGGGCGCGAGCTCCTACGAGCAGTACTTC. This codes for CASSRLYLAGGASSYEQYF.

The chain couples TRBV7-2 to TRBJ1-6, with TRBD1 matching over 8 bases. The germline V gene encodes CDR1 SGHTA and CDR2 FQGNSA. The J segment lost 5 bases and the V segment lost 5 bases, leaving 5 bases of the junction unmatched. The CDR3 contains 15 residues. In nucleotides, the CDR3 is TGTGCCAGCAGCGCGCAGGGGGCGGATAATTCACCCCTCCACTTT. This translates into CASSAQGADNSPLHF. Combining the CDR3 with reference TRBV7-2 and TRBJ1-6 gives the whole variable domain GAGVSQSPSNKVTEKGKDVELRCDPISGHTALYWYRQSLGQGLEFLIYFQGNSAPDKSGLPSDRFSAERTGGSVSTLTIQRTQQEDSAVYLCASSAQGADNSPLHFGNGTRLTVT.

This clone was counted once. The genes are TRBV14 and TRBJ2-7; D gene ambiguous. CDR1 and CDR2 (germline): SGHDN, FVKESK. The CDR3 sequence is 12 residues long. The V end lost 0 bases, the J end lost 7 bases, and 7 bases lay between the germline ends. The CDR3 DNA sequence: TGTGCCAGCAGCCAAGATTCGAGGGAGCAGTACTTC. Translation: CASSQDSREQYF. Looking up the rest from reference TRBV14 and TRBJ2-7 gives the full variable domain: EAGVTQFPSHSVIEKGQTVTLRCDPISGHDNLYWYRRVMGKEIKFLLHFVKESKQDESGMPNNRFLAERTGGTYSTLKVQPAELEDSGVYFCASSQDSREQYFGPGTRLTVT.

The V and J genes are TRBV5-1 and TRBJ2-2; 14 nucleotides line up with TRBD2. The V and J ends lost 4 bases and 7 bases, in that order; junction bases with no gene match: 6. Per germline, CDR1 SGHRS and CDR2 YFSETQ. CDR3 length: 16 residues. CDR3 sequence reads: CASSKGLAGAYGELFF. CDR3 bases: TGCGCCAGCAGCAAGGGACTAGCGGGAGCATACGGGGAGCTGTTTTTT.

This clone has just a few counts. The J gene is TRBJ2-7, the V gene TRBV27; 10 bases are a match to TRBD2. This CDR3 has 15 residues. CDR1 is MNHEY and CDR2 is SMNVEV in the germline V gene (reference sequence). Trimming removed 5 bases from V and 7 bases from J; junction bases left unmatched: 11. The CDR3 reads CASSAGTSVTREQYF. CDR3 coding DNA: TGTGCCAGCAGTGCCGGGACTAGCGTAACCAGGGAGCAGTACTTC.

This clone was counted a single time. The genes are TRBV6-6 and TRBJ2-1, with D possibly being TRBD2 (6 bases). The CDR3 contains 14 residues. V gave up 6 bases and J gave up 2 bases, with 11 bases separating them. Germline loops: CDR1 MNHNY, CDR2 SVGAGI (reference sequence). The CDR3, as DNA: TGTGCCAGCAGGAGCGGCGGGGCCTACAATGAGCAGTTCTTC. The encoded protein is CASRSGGAYNEQFF.

The chain has TRBV6-4 and TRBJ1-2; 8 bases are shared with TRBD1. This CDR3 is built from 13 residues. V was clipped by 5 bases and J by 8 bases; unmatched bases: 7. Germline V gives CDR1 MRHNA, CDR2 SNTAGT. The CDR3 sequence: CASSQTGDGGYTF. CDR3 coding DNA: TGTGCCAGCAGTCAGACAGGGGATGGAGGCTACACCTTC.

The chain couples TRBV9 to TRBJ1-3; D is uncertain. The V gene lost 3 bases and the J gene lost 0 bases, with 13 bases spanning the gap. Germline V gene sequence: CDR1 SGDLS, CDR2 YYNGEE. This CDR3 region has 16 residues. The CDR3 sequence: CASSEGGGNSGNTIYF. CDR3 sequence (DNA): TGTGCCAGCAGCGAGGGCGGCGGGAACTCTGGAAACACCATATATTTT. Variable domain in full (rest from reference TRBV9 and TRBJ1-3): DSGVTQTPKHLITATGQRVTLRCSPRSGDLSVYWYQQSLDQGLQFLIQYYNGEERAKGNILERFSAQQFPDLHSELNLSSLELGDSALYFCASSEGGGNSGNTIYFGEGSWLTVV.

The rearrangement uses TRBV27 and TRBJ2-7; perhaps TRBD1 as D (6 bases). CDR3 length: 13 residues. Per the germline V gene, CDR1 is MNHEY and CDR2 is SMNVEV (reference sequence). Trimming pared 3 bases from V and 7 bases from J, leaving 13 bases between. CDR3 DNA sequence: TGTGCCAGCAGTTTCTTCAGGGGCGGAGAGCAGTACTTC. Translating gives CASSFFRGGEQYF.

The chain couples TRBV7-9 to TRBJ1-2; 9 positions match TRBD1. Trimming removed 3 bases from V and 1 base from J; junction bases left unmatched: 12. The CDR3 runs 18 residues. The germline V gene encodes CDR1 SEHNR and CDR2 FQNEAQ (reference sequence). The CDR3 region is CASSLGPGQGRLNYGYTF. The CDR3 DNA reads TGTGCCAGCAGCTTGGGACCGGGACAGGGCCGACTTAACTATGGCTACACCTTC.

The CDR3 sequence is CASSHALDRSSYEQYF. DNA of the CDR3: TGCGCCAGCAGCCATGCGTTGGACAGGTCCTCCTACGAGCAGTACTTC. The J gene is TRBJ2-7, the V gene TRBV4-1; 7 nucleotides agree with TRBD1. The germline CDR1 and CDR2 sequences are MGHRA and YSYEKL. The ends lost 3 bases at V and 0 bases at J; junction bases unmatched: 8. The CDR3 has 16 amino acids.

This chain connects TRBV6-1 to TRBJ2-4; 10 nucleotides match TRBD1. Per germline, CDR1 MNHNS and CDR2 SASEGT. The CDR3 spans 15 residues. J was trimmed by 7 bases and V by 3 bases; bases with no gene match: 6. DNA of the CDR3: TGTGCCAGCAGTGAGGACAGGGGGTATTGGAACATTCAGTACTTC. Translation: CASSEDRGYWNIQYF.

The chain links TRBV11-2 to TRBJ2-1; 11 positions agree with TRBD2. CDR1 and CDR2 from the germline V gene are SGHAT and FQNNGV. J was trimmed by 9 bases and V by 6 bases; bases with no gene match: 10. CDR3 length equals 15 residues. Here the CDR3 reads CASSSGLAAPIEQFF. The DNA of the CDR3 is TGTGCCAGCAGTTCGGGACTAGCGGCGCCTATTGAGCAGTTCTTC. The full variable domain, its missing parts supplied by reference TRBV11-2 and TRBJ2-1, is EAGVAQSPRYKIIEKRQSVAFWCNPISGHATLYWYQQILGQGPKLLIQFQNNGVVDDSQLPKDRFSAERLKGVDSTLKIQPAKLEDSAVYLCASSSGLAAPIEQFFGPGTRLTVL.

A single count supports this clone. This CDR3 reads CASSLFGGSNTGELFF. CDR3 bases: TGCGCCAGCAGCCTCTTTGGGGGGTCGAACACCGGGGAGCTGTTTTTT. The chain uses TRBV4-1 and TRBJ2-2; tentatively, D is TRBD2 (6 bases). Trimming took 4 bases from V and 0 from J, leaving 12 bases between them. This CDR3 is built from 16 residues. Germline CDR1 reads MGHRA; CDR2 reads YSYEKL.